This TCR beta chain comes out of a study of T cells after yellow fever vaccination. The CDR3 runs to 16 residues. The germline V gene encodes CDR1 MNHEY and CDR2 SVGAGI. Trimming took 2 bases from V and 0 from J, leaving 8 bases between them. This clonotype was seen a few times. TCRdb itself ran the 5' RACE reads through MiXCR, one entry per CDR3 protein. The table includes over 150,000 distinct CDR3 sequences, 5.5% to 7.5% detected once. The chain joins TRBV6-5 to TRBJ2-6; no clear D. Sample: CD4+ T cells sorted from PBMCs, taken on the day of the first yellow fever vaccination. The TCR sequence derives from a man aged 18 to 30 who received the YFV17D yellow fever vaccine. DNA for the CDR3: TGTGCCAGCAGTTACGCCAGGAACTCTGGGGCCAACGTCCTGACTTTC. Encoded protein: CASSYARNSGANVLTF.